What follows describes a single T cell receptor (beta chain). There is no known antigen for this receptor. There are no base qualities to consult, and no much larger clone falls within one base. The CDR3 spans 13 residues, from the cysteine through the phenylalanine. Only CDR3 DNA is held: 39 bases, read in frame from base 1. Deletion took 6 bases off V and 4 bases off J, with a span of 12 bases between the germline ends. The germline V gene gives CDR1 as SNHLY and CDR2 as FYNNEI. The trial excluded patients who had a history of autoimmune disease or who were on systemic immunosuppression. Peripheral blood for TCR sequencing was drawn from every dose cohort at baseline, at cycle 4 day 1 and at cycle 7 day 1. Samples came from an open-label, multicenter, first-in-human phase I dose-escalation trial of ivuxolimab. Adults with locally advanced or metastatic melanoma, renal cell, hepatocellular, or head and neck squamous cell carcinoma were enrolled in the trial. Before TCR sequencing, CD4+ and CD8+ T cells were separately sorted from peripheral blood.

For sequencing of the TCRbeta CDR3 region, genomic DNA was extracted from the sorted cells. The immunoSEQ Assay was used to sequence the TCRbeta CDR3 regions. The clones in this table, taken by TCRdb from immuneACCESS, are in-frame only. Not every clone is retained; where verified, under half of the shortfall comes from an unresolved V gene, and the cause of the rest is unknown. The sample data list some 19,000 clones, and 75% to 85% of these were observed just once. The ten most abundant clones make up about 56% of the sample. This entry belongs to a study of OX40 agonist ivuxolimab in advanced cancers. Some background on the complete study: Ivuxolimab was a fully human IgG2 agonistic monoclonal antibody targeting the costimulatory receptor OX40 (CD134). Intravenous ivuxolimab was administered to patients every 2 weeks at six dose levels: 0.01, 0.1, 0.3, 1.5, 3 and 10 mg/kg. Of the approximately 50 patients in dose escalation, around 20 had hepatocellular carcinoma, around 15 had melanoma, 9 had renal cell carcinoma and 9 had head and neck cancer. A male proportion of 82.7% and a mean age of 60 years, ranging from about 20 to 79, were recorded for the dose-escalation cohort. Prior anti-PD-1, anti-PD-L1 or anti-CTLA-4 therapy was permitted, and approximately 41% of dose-escalation patients had received checkpoint inhibitors. Partial responses occurred in three dose-escalation patients, of whom one had hepatocellular carcinoma and two had cutaneous melanoma. Peripheral TCRbeta sequencing aimed to test whether ivuxolimab altered TCR sequence diversity and caused clonal T-cell expansion. The paper reports the monotherapy dose-escalation portion (N of about 50 patients) of the phase I ivuxolimab trial.

Study-wide findings and limitations: At doses of 0.1 to 3.0 mg/kg, clonal expansion of both CD4+ and CD8+ blood T cells was observed from baseline to week 6. Antigen specificity was not determined for the clonally expanded peripheral T cells. Low levels of normalized T-cell clonal expansion were also shown by some nonresponding patients. In partial responders in the 0.1-3.0 mg/kg groups, normalized peripheral clonal expansion was found to be among the lowest, especially among CD8+ T cells. After ivuxolimab, CD8+ T cells had more expanded clones than CD4+ T cells on average.

The receptor chain draws on TRBV2 and TRBJ2-5; a tentative D match to TRBD1 spans 5 bases. The receptor comes from an adult with an advanced solid tumor such as melanoma, head and neck, liver or kidney cancer. The specimen comprised CD4+ or CD8+ T cells sorted from blood, sampled in a trial of the OX40 agonist ivuxolimab. The sequenced DNA: TGTGCCAGCAGGGGGCTAACGAGAGAGACCCAGTACTTC. The translation is CASRGLTRETQYF.